The table lists the clone carrying this TCR beta chain with a count of one. Its matching antigen is unknown. The data were produced by immunoSEQ multiplex PCR, yet TCRdb's version contains in-frame clones alone and is incomplete. The profile shows 55,000 to 75,000 clones, 85% to 95% of them singletons. This record comes from a study of cytomegalovirus exposure and HLA in healthy donors. Study results and caveats: In vitro assays verified that a few CMV-associated chains recognized CMV antigens specifically. Subsequent analysis showed first-cohort TCR clusters tending to co-occur in over a hundred validation repertoires. TCR beta chains numbering some 160 were designated cytomegalovirus-associated.

The CDR3 consists of 17 residues. CDR1 and CDR2 (germline): SQVTM, ANQGSEA. Germline trimming cut 7 bases from V and 0 bases from J; bases unmatched to any gene: 10. Donors came from a validation cohort of 90 to 150 subjects, distinct from the first 666-subject cohort. The sample consisted of PBMCs. This chain uses TRBV29-1 with TRBJ2-6, with 9 bases fitting TRBD1. The clonotype originates from a man aged 18 to 35 in good health and CMV-seropositive. This CDR3 is CSARLRTGASGANVLTF. The CDR3 DNA reads TGCAGCGCCCGGCTGAGGACAGGGGCCTCTGGGGCCAACGTCCTGACTTTC.